This paragraph reports one T cell receptor beta chain. Under the authors' procedure: Estimation of nucleated cell counts relied on the amplification of reference gene primers. Produced via immunoSEQ multiplex PCR; TCRdb's table is partial and in-frame only. Clone size and V and J calls were adopted from that table, with D and trimming inferred from the DNA. The sample has 250,000 to 400,000 clones; around 88% are singletons. The sample comes from a study of blood T cell repertoires in COVID-19. Study details: Acute and convalescent COVID-19 specimens originated in the United States, Italy and Spain. The analysed material was cDNA or gDNA that came from T cells, B-cell-depleted T cells, or PBMCs.

In Seattle, patients joined the study during active infection and were tracked longitudinally. The CDR3 runs to 17 residues. CDR1 LNHDA and CDR2 SQIVND come from the germline V gene (reference sequence). V gave up 0 bases and J gave up 4 bases, with 18 bases separating them. This chain connects TRBV19 to TRBJ1-2, with D perhaps matching TRBD1 (5 bases). Source material: peripheral blood. The clonotype originates from a woman under 40 with COVID-19, enrolled during active disease. The CDR3 sequence is CASSIDVGVTGGYGYTF. CDR3 in DNA: TGTGCCAGTAGTATAGACGTCGGGGTTACGGGGGGCTATGGCTACACCTTC.